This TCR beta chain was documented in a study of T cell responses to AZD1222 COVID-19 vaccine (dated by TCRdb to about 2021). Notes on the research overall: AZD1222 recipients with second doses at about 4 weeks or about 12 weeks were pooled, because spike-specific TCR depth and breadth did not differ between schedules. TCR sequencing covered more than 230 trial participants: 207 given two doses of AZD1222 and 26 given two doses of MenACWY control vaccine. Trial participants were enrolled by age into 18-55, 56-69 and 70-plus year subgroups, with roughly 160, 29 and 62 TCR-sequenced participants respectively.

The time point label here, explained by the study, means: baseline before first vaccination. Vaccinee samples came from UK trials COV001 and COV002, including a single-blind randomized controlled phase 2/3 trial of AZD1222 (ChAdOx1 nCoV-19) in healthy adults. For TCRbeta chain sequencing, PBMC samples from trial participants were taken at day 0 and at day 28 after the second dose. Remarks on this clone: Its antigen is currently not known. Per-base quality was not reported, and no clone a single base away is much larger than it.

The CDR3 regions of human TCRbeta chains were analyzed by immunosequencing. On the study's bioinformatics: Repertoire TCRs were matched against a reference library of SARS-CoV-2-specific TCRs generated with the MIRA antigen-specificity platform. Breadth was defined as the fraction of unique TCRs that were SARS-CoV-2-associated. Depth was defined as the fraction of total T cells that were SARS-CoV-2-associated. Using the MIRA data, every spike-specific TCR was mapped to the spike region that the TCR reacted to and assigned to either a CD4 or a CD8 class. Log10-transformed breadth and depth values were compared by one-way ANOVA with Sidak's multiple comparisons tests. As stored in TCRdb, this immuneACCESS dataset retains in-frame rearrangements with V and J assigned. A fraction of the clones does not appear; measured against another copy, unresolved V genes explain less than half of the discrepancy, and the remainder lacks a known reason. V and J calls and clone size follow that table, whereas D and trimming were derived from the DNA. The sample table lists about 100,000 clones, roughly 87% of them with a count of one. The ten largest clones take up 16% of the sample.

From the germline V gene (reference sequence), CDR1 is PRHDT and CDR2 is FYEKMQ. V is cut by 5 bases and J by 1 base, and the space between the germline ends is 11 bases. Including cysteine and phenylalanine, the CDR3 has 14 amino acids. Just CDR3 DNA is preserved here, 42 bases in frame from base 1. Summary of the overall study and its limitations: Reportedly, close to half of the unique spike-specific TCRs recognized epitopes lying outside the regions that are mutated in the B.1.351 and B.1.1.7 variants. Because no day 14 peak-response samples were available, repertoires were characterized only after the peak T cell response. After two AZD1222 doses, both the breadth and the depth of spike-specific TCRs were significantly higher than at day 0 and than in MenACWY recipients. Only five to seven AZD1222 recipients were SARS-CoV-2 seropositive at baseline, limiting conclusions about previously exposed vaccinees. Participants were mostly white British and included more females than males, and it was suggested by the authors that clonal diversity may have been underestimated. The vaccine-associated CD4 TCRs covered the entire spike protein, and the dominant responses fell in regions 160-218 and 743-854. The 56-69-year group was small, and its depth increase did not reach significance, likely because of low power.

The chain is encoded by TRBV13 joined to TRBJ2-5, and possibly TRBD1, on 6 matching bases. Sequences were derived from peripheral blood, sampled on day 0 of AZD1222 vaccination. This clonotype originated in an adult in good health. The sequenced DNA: TGTGCCAGCAGCACTCGGACAGTCCAAGAGACCCAGTACTTC. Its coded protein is CASSTRTVQETQYF.